What follows are 4 T cell receptor beta chains derived from one specimen sequenced in a study of control samples from healthy donors and cancer patients. Assay: immunoSEQ multiplex PCR; the TCRdb copy retains only in-frame clones and omits some. The sample lists about 89,000 clones, more than 75% occurring once. Sequenced material: blood. The source is a woman in her 40s in good health.

The chain couples TRBV15 to TRBJ2-1, with D perhaps matching TRBD1 (5 bases). This CDR3 contains 14 residues. Germline assignment: CDR1 LNHNV and CDR2 YYDKDF (reference sequence). Trimming shortened V by 7 bases and J by 2 bases, and 12 bases separated the two germline ends. CDR3 region: CATNTGQAYNEQFF. CDR3 nucleotide sequence: TGTGCCACCAACACAGGTCAAGCCTACAATGAGCAGTTCTTC.

The chain links TRBV7-2 to TRBJ2-2; D gene ambiguous. The V gene's germline CDR1 is SGHTA and CDR2 FQGNSA. The CDR3 spans 15 residues. V lost 2 bases and J 1 base, leaving 8 bases between the germline ends. The CDR3 here is CASSLLAQNTGELFF. CDR3 bases: TGTGCCAGCAGCTTATTAGCACAGAACACCGGGGAGCTGTTTTTT.

The chain has TRBV12-3 or TRBV12-4 and TRBJ2-5; D is ambiguous. CDR3 length: 13 amino acids. The germline V and J ends were trimmed by 3 bases and 0 bases, with 5 bases remaining between them. For the CDR3, the DNA is TGTGCCAGCAGTTTCCGGTACCAAGAGACCCAGTACTTC. Residues: CASSFRYQETQYF.

The chain joins TRBV7-8 to TRBJ2-7; TRBD2 agrees at 9 bases. CDR1 is SGHVS and CDR2 is FQNEAQ in the germline V gene. The CDR3 contains 16 residues. V shed 4 bases and J 4 bases; nucleotides not matched to a gene: 11. The CDR3 nucleotides are TGTGCCAGCAGCTCCGACGCGGGGGGGGGCTTGTACGAGCAGTACTTC. The encoded protein is CASSSDAGGGLYEQYF. The full variable domain, its missing parts supplied by reference TRBV7-8 and TRBJ2-7, is GAGVSQSPRYKVAKRGQDVALRCDPISGHVSLFWYQQALGQGPEFLTYFQNEAQLDKSGLPSDRFFAERPEGSVSTLKIQRTQQEDSAVYLCASSSDAGGGLYEQYFGPGTRLTVT.